This T cell receptor beta chain was identified in a study of T-cell memory formation after mild COVID-19. Across the study: Clustering of TCRs was largely donor specific. Study results and limitations: The SARS-CoV-2 specificity of second-wave clones reaching peak at day 37 remained unverified. CM and EM subsets held most contracting CD4+ clones; EMRA held CD8+ ones.

TCRdb re-analysed the 5' RACE reads in MiXCR, keeping a single row per CDR3 protein. Among under 300,000 distinct CDR3 sequences listed, 9.4% were seen once. This clonotype was found many times. Its antigen is undetermined. The germline CDR1 and CDR2 sequences are SGHTA and FQGNSA. Trimming removed 6 bases at V and 0 bases at J, with 6 bases between. The CDR3 extends over 13 amino acids. V usage is TRBV7-2 and J usage is TRBJ2-1, with D unresolved. This receptor was obtained from a young man who had mild COVID-19 (a few samples of this study predate the infection). Cell type and time point are not known. Sequenced input: PBMCs or a T cell subset sorted from them (not recorded which). The CDR3 loop is CASSPPSYNEQFF. CDR3 DNA sequence: TGTGCCAGCAGTCCTCCCTCCTACAATGAGCAGTTCTTC.